Listed here are 12 T cell receptor beta chains from one sample, sequenced in a study of T cell responses to AZD1222 COVID-19 vaccine. Here immunoSEQ multiplex PCR was the method, and the copy in TCRdb shows in-frame clones only, minus some. Among about 180,000 clones, 75% to 90% were seen once, and the ten largest hold 2% to 3%. Specimen: peripheral blood, collected on day 0 of AZD1222 vaccination. Receptors were obtained from an adult in good health.

The chain employs TRBV11-2 and TRBJ2-1; 13 bases match TRBD2. The junction had 5 bases not matched to a gene; V was cut back by 6 bases and J by 6 bases. The length of the CDR3 is 15 residues. Germline lookup yields CDR1 SGHAT and CDR2 FQNNGV. As DNA, the CDR3 is TGTGCCAGCAGTTCGACTAGCGGGAGGCTCAATGAGCAGTTCTTC. Protein sequence: CASSSTSGRLNEQFF.

The chain carries TRBV24-1 and TRBJ2-1, with a tentative D call TRBD2 (6 bases). V was trimmed by 7 bases and J by 6 bases, leaving 12 bases between them. The CDR3 has 13 residues. Germline CDR1 KGHDR, CDR2 SFDVKD. The CDR3, as DNA: TGTGCCACCAGAGGTACTAGCCCCAATGAGCAGTTCTTC. Translated: CATRGTSPNEQFF.

This clone was detected only once. CDR3: CASSRGGASGELFF. CDR3 in DNA: TGTGCCAGCAGTCGGGGGGGCGCGTCCGGGGAGCTGTTTTTT. This chain connects TRBV6-5 to TRBJ2-2; TRBD2 matches at 8 bases. The junction had 5 bases not matched to a gene; V was cut back by 5 bases and J by 6 bases. Germline values: CDR1 MNHEY, CDR2 SVGAGI. The CDR3 has 14 residues.

The CDR3 reads CASSLDGAWDEKLFF. CDR3 bases: TGTGCCAGCAGTTTAGACGGGGCATGGGATGAAAAACTGTTTTTT. The chain combines TRBV27 with TRBJ1-4, with D perhaps matching TRBD1 (5 bases). CDR3 length: 15 residues. The V end lost 2 bases, the J end lost 6 bases, and 13 bases lay between the germline ends. Germline V gene data show CDR1 as MNHEY and CDR2 as SMNVEV (reference sequence).

This clone has a single count. V is TRBV7-3 and J is TRBJ2-1, with 12 bases fitting TRBD2. Germline assignment: CDR1 SGHTA and CDR2 FQGTGA. The V and J ends lost 7 bases and 9 bases, in that order; junction bases with no gene match: 19. The length of the CDR3 is 18 residues. This CDR3 reads CASTLTPGASGRAGEQFF. CDR3 DNA: TGTGCCAGCACACTAACTCCAGGGGCTAGCGGGAGGGCCGGTGAGCAGTTCTTC.

The chain recombines TRBV25-1 with TRBJ1-1; 7 bases align to TRBD1. There are 14 residues in the CDR3. V was pared by 7 bases and J by 1 base, with 6 bases of the junction left unmatched. Germline values: CDR1 MGHDK, CDR2 SYGVNS. Here the CDR3 DNA reads TGTGCCAGCACCACAGGGGCCACGAACACTGAAGCTTTCTTT. Amino acid sequence: CASTTGATNTEAFF.

This sequence joins TRBV2 and TRBJ2-7; D is perhaps TRBD1 (5 bases). Trimming cost V 7 bases and J 3 bases, with 16 bases left between them. Per the germline V gene, CDR1 is SNHLY and CDR2 is FYNNEI. This CDR3 is built from 14 residues. The chain's CDR3 is CASIKGSTLYEQYF. The CDR3 DNA is TGTGCCAGCATAAAGGGGTCAACCCTCTACGAGCAGTACTTC.

The V call is TRBV4-1, the J call TRBJ2-2; D gene unclear. Trimming left V 5 bases short and J 1 base short, with 8 bases between. From germline, CDR1 is MGHRA and CDR2 YSYEKL. The CDR3 is made up of 14 amino acids. CDR3 amino acids: CASSGNGNTGELFF. The DNA for the CDR3 is TGCGCCAGCAGCGGGAACGGGAACACCGGGGAGCTGTTTTTT.

J is TRBJ2-7 and V is TRBV20-1; 7 nucleotides match TRBD1. V trimming: 3 bases; J trimming: 4 bases; junction bases outside the gene matches: 6. The CDR3 is 13 amino acids. Germline V gene data show CDR1 as DFQATT and CDR2 as SNEGSKA (reference sequence). The CDR3 bases are TGCAGTGCTAGTCGAGGGGGCAGGTACGAGCAGTACTTC. Translating it yields CSASRGGRYEQYF.

The rearrangement uses TRBV28 and TRBJ1-6; D might be TRBD1 (5 bases). In germline, CDR1 is MDHEN, CDR2 SYDVKM. The CDR3 sequence is 16 residues long. V dropped 3 bases and J dropped 6 bases, with 15 bases sitting between them. This CDR3 reads CASSFLEGRGNSPLHF. CDR3 DNA sequence: TGTGCCAGCAGTTTCCTGGAGGGGAGGGGTAATTCACCCCTCCACTTT.

This chain connects TRBV5-4 to TRBJ2-2; TRBD2 aligns across 10 bases. With 4 bases clipped from V and 7 bases from J, the junction kept 10 bases outside the gene matches. CDR1 is SGHNT and CDR2 is YYREEE in the germline V gene (reference sequence). This CDR3 has 16 residues. The DNA for the CDR3 is TGTGCCAGCAGCCCGCCCCTAGCGGGAGAAATCGGGGAGCTGTTTTTT. Translation: CASSPPLAGEIGELFF.

This clone was detected once. This chain uses TRBV3-1 (or the pseudogene TRBV3-2) with TRBJ2-7; TRBD2 matches 8 bases. The ends lost 2 bases at V and 3 bases at J; junction bases unmatched: 3. The CDR3 sequence is 14 residues long. CDR1 LGHDT and CDR2 YNNKEL come from the germline V gene (reference sequence). Here the CDR3 reads CASSQTSGYYEQYF. CDR3 sequence (DNA): TGTGCCAGCAGCCAAACTAGCGGATACTACGAGCAGTACTTC.